This T cell receptor (beta chain) was obtained from a study of CD8+ T cells in alopecia areata. Study information: Grafted skin came from C3H/HeJ donors with spontaneous alopecia (roughly 6-13 months old) and was placed on roughly 7-11-week-old female C3H/HeJ mice.

Study-level points and caveats: The study found TCR sharing across patients less clear than in mice, possibly for HLA reasons.

V was shortened by 2 bases and J by 2 bases, with 8 bases between the two germline ends. Germline loops: CDR1 GKSSPN, CDR2 SITVG. The CDR3 is 13 amino acids. This clone was seen only a few times. Its antigen is as yet unknown. Mouse names are used for the genes. The sequence runs out 4 residues before the end of the CDR3; the remainder is reconstructed from the germline J gene. Extraction of RNA preceded its reverse transcription into cDNA, which served as the sequencing template. Profiled with immunoSEQ multiplex PCR; TCRdb holds only in-frame clones, not every one. In total the sample includes roughly 110,000 clones, none of them seen once.

This chain uses TRBV31 with TRBJ2-5; D is perhaps TRBD2 (6 bases). This clonotype originated in a C3H/HeJ mouse with alopecia areata. The MHC haplotype recorded for the strain is H2-k. Sequencing was carried out using lesional skin. CDR3 amino acids: CAWSSGAQDTQYF. The part of the CDR3 DNA that was read is TGTGCCTGGAGTTCTGGGGCCCAAGAC.